The T cell receptor (beta chain) described here comes from a study of blood T cell repertoires in COVID-19. This clone was observed a single time. Authors' methods: From reference gene primer amplification, estimates of nucleated cell counts were derived. TCRdb keeps only in-frame clones here, not all; method: immunoSEQ multiplex PCR. Clone size and V and J calls were adopted from that table, with D and trimming inferred from the DNA. The profile shows about 73,000 clones, about four fifths of them singletons. Sequencing was carried out using peripheral blood. The receptor was isolated from a man between 45 and 60 years old with active COVID-19.

The CDR3 spells CASDHGSNQPQHF. In DNA form, the CDR3 reads TGTGCCAGCGATCACGGTAGCAATCAGCCCCAGCATTTT. The V call is TRBV6-6, the J call TRBJ1-5, with unresolved D. Trimming took 8 bases from V and 0 from J, leaving 8 bases between them. CDR1 and CDR2 from the germline V gene are MNHNY and SVGAGI (reference sequence). The length of the CDR3 is 13 residues.